The clone carrying this T cell receptor (beta chain) came up a few times. No antigen is known for it. These data originate in a study of CD8 T cells in ankylosing spondylitis. Findings of the study overall: A motif in TCR beta, a set of eight highly homologous variants, appeared characteristic of ankylosing spondylitis blood. Clones linked to disease were reported to show significant enrichment in matched ankylosing spondylitis synovial fluid.

CDR1 and CDR2 from the germline V gene are SGHRS and YFSETQ. The V and J ends lost 3 bases and 4 bases respectively, with 16 bases between them. The CDR3 extends over 16 amino acids. TCR beta libraries were made by quantitative 5'-RACE with molecular barcodes. Using its own MiXCR run on the 5' RACE reads, TCRdb lists one record per CDR3 protein. The sample yields under 450,000 distinct CDR3 sequences, 20% seen once. This TCR was recovered from a male donor with ankylosing spondylitis or in good health (not recorded which). The sequencing sample was made of blood, either unsorted or a sorted T cell fraction (not recorded which). V usage is TRBV5-1 and J usage is TRBJ2-2, with D perhaps TRBD2 (7 bases). For the CDR3, the DNA is TGCGCCAGCAGCTCCGGCGGGGGCGCGGGCACCGGGGAGCTGTTTTTT. This sequence encodes CASSSGGGAGTGELFF.